Presented here are 10 T cell receptor beta chains from one specimen sequenced in a study of monozygotic twins with cystic fibrosis. The data were produced by immunoSEQ multiplex PCR, yet TCRdb's version contains in-frame clones alone and is incomplete. The data contain about 9,600 clones, about 91% of them seen just once; the ten biggest clones take up 5.4%. Sequenced input: blood. These TCRs come from a boy aged 2-15 years with cystic fibrosis.

V is TRBV27 and J is TRBJ1-2; possible D gene TRBD1, 5 bases. In germline, CDR1 is MNHEY, CDR2 SMNVEV (reference sequence). V was shortened by 2 bases and J by 7 bases, with 14 bases between the two germline ends. This CDR3 is built from 14 residues. The CDR3, as DNA: TGTGCCAGCAGTTTAAGGACCGCTCAGGGTGGCTACACCTTC. Residues: CASSLRTAQGGYTF.

The rearrangement uses TRBV12-5 and TRBJ2-1; 12 bases line up with TRBD1. Per germline, CDR1 LGHNT and CDR2 FRNRAP. The CDR3 runs 16 residues. V gave up 5 bases and J gave up 7 bases; unmatched junction bases: 9. DNA for the CDR3: TGTGCTAGTGGTCGTTCGGGACAGGGGGCTGCAAATGAGCAGTTCTTC. It codes for CASGRSGQGAANEQFF.

The chain recombines TRBV19 with TRBJ1-5, with 11 bases that match TRBD1. The CDR3 is 16 residues long. The junction had 8 bases not matched to a gene; V was cut back by 5 bases and J by 5 bases. CDR1 LNHDA and CDR2 SQIVND come from the germline V gene (reference sequence). In DNA, the CDR3 is TGTGCCAGTAGTGCGGGGACAGGGGGAATGGATCAGCCCCAGCATTTT. Amino acids: CASSAGTGGMDQPQHF.

The chain has TRBV4-2 and TRBJ2-1; D unresolved. The CDR3 loop spans 13 amino acids. Germline V gives CDR1 LGHNA, CDR2 YNFKEQ. Trimming took off 0 bases at V and 5 bases at J, with 5 bases between the two ends. The CDR3 sequence: CASSQDLDNEQFF. As DNA, the CDR3 is TGTGCCAGCAGCCAAGACCTGGACAATGAGCAGTTCTTC.

CDR3 DNA: TGTGCCTGGAGCGCGGACGGTTACAATGAGCAGTTCTTC. Its protein product is CAWSADGYNEQFF. This chain uses TRBV30 with TRBJ2-1; D unresolved. The CDR3 is made up of 13 amino acids. Per germline, CDR1 GTSNPN and CDR2 SVGIG (reference sequence). V lost 3 bases and J 4 bases, leaving 10 bases between the germline ends.

This chain uses TRBV4-2 with TRBJ2-3, with 7 nucleotides matching TRBD1. The length of the CDR3 is 16 residues. After removal of 1 base from V and 2 bases from J, the junction contained 6 bases not matched to a gene. Germline V gene data show CDR1 as LGHNA and CDR2 as YNFKEQ. Here the CDR3 reads CASSQGQGRATDTQYF. CDR3 DNA: TGTGCCAGCAGCCAAGGACAGGGAAGGGCCACAGATACGCAGTATTTT.

The genes are TRBV14 and TRBJ1-6, with D unresolved. Trimming removed 4 bases from V and 7 bases from J, with 11 bases in between. The length of the CDR3 is 14 residues. CDR1 SGHDN and CDR2 FVKESK come from the germline V gene. The CDR3 sequence: CASSRLESNSPLHF. CDR3 DNA: TGTGCCAGCAGCCGGCTAGAGAGCAATTCACCCCTCCACTTT.

This sequence joins TRBV6-1 and TRBJ2-7; TRBD1 might be the D (5 bases). The germline V gene encodes CDR1 MNHNS and CDR2 SASEGT. The CDR3 is made up of 14 amino acids. V dropped 5 bases and J dropped 2 bases, with 13 bases sitting between them. CDR3: CASSPNRITYEQYF. The CDR3 DNA sequence: TGTGCCAGCAGTCCCAACAGGATTACCTACGAGCAGTACTTC.

The rearrangement links TRBV6-6 to TRBJ1-2; no clear D gene. The ends were cut back, 6 bases at V and 1 base at J, with 15 bases in the middle. CDR1 MNHNY and CDR2 SVGAGI come from the germline V gene (reference sequence). The CDR3 contains 15 residues. For the CDR3, the DNA is TGTGCCAGCAGGGACGGCCCGGATTTTAACTATGGCTACACCTTC. Protein product: CASRDGPDFNYGYTF.

The V call is TRBV4-1, the J call TRBJ2-7, with D possibly being TRBD1 or TRBD2 (6 bases each). Trimming stripped 1 base from V and 12 bases from J, with 19 bases between. The CDR3 is made up of 14 amino acids. The germline V gene has CDR1 MGHRA and CDR2 YSYEKL. CDR3 DNA sequence: TGCGCCAGCAGCCAAGCCATGCCGGGGGCGAGTCTGTACTTC. Protein product: CASSQAMPGASLYF.